This T cell receptor (beta chain) was sequenced for a study of cytomegalovirus exposure and HLA in healthy donors. Findings and limits, study-wide: A few CMV-associated chains proved CMV antigen-specific in vitro. Cytomegalovirus-associated status was assigned to approximately 160 TCR beta chains. Accounts indicate the classifier identified cytomegalovirus status with strong specificity and sensitivity.

The PCR had 60 Vbeta and 13 Jbeta primers. TCRdb keeps only in-frame clones here, not all; method: immunoSEQ multiplex PCR. The data show some 200,000 clones, more than 80% seen once. Points on this clone: Its antigen is unknown.

The germline gives CDR1 SGHTA, CDR2 FQGTGA. The V segment lost 2 bases and the J segment 4 bases; nucleotides outside the gene matches: 5. CDR3 length equals 15 residues. The rearrangement links TRBV7-3 to TRBJ2-3; 8 bases fit TRBD2. This TCR derives from a boy younger than 18 in good health and CMV-seronegative. Specimen: PBMCs. The CDR3 region has the DNA TGTGCCAGCAGCTTAGATAGCGGGGTTTCAGATACGCAGTATTTT. Its translation: CASSLDSGVSDTQYF.